The rows below give T cell receptor beta chains drawn from one sample of a study of blood T cell repertoires in COVID-19. Clones were read by immunoSEQ multiplex PCR, and TCRdb kept only the in-frame ones, dropping some. This table holds a few hundred thousand clones, nearly 90% found once. Sequenced: PBMCs or T cells enriched from blood (not recorded which). The source is a woman aged 18-30 years who had been exposed to COVID-19. The CDR3 runs from the conserved cysteine through the conserved F or W. Each record gives: clone size, J gene, CDR3 length, D gene, V gene, CDR3 protein, CDR3 DNA. D genes are given only for firm matches. Rows may omit the clone size; those that give it use once, few, many or a size class.

clone size: NA
J gene: TRBJ1-2
CDR3 length: 13
D gene: TRBD1
V gene: TRBV6-6
CDR3 protein: CASRDRADYGYTF
CDR3 DNA: TGTGCCAGTAGGGACAGGGCGGACTATGGCTACACCTTC

clone size: NA
J gene: TRBJ2-2
CDR3 length: 13
D gene: NA
V gene: TRBV19
CDR3 protein: CASTFSGTGELFF
CDR3 DNA: TGTGCCAGTACCTTTAGCGGCACCGGGGAGCTGTTTTTT

clone size: NA
J gene: TRBJ2-3
CDR3 length: 15
D gene: TRBD2
V gene: TRBV5-1
CDR3 protein: CASSFSAGGPDTQYF
CDR3 DNA: TGCGCCAGCAGCTTTTCGGCGGGAGGGCCAGATACGCAGTATTTT

clone size: NA
J gene: TRBJ1-5
CDR3 length: 13
D gene: NA
V gene: TRBV30
CDR3 protein: CAWSPGSNQPQHF
CDR3 DNA: TGTGCCTGGAGCCCAGGAAGCAATCAGCCCCAGCATTTT

clone size: NA
J gene: TRBJ2-3
CDR3 length: 12
D gene: TRBD1
V gene: TRBV29-1
CDR3 protein: CSGQGATDTQYF
CDR3 DNA: TGCAGCGGACAGGGCGCGACAGATACGCAGTATTTT

clone size: NA
J gene: TRBJ2-1
CDR3 length: 14
D gene: NA
V gene: TRBV30
CDR3 protein: CAWSVMSSYNEQFF
CDR3 DNA: TGTGCCTGGAGTGTAATGAGTTCCTACAATGAGCAGTTCTTC

clone size: NA
J gene: TRBJ1-2
CDR3 length: 17
D gene: TRBD1
V gene: TRBV9
CDR3 protein: CASSSGGDRGLSYGYTF
CDR3 DNA: TGTGCCAGCAGCTCCGGCGGCGACAGGGGGTTGAGCTATGGCTACACCTTC

clone size: NA
J gene: TRBJ2-3
CDR3 length: 14
D gene: TRBD2
V gene: TRBV7-2
CDR3 protein: CASIPLASSDTQYF
CDR3 DNA: TGTGCCAGCATACCACTAGCGAGTTCAGATACGCAGTATTTT

clone size: NA
J gene: TRBJ2-7
CDR3 length: 15
D gene: TRBD2
V gene: TRBV5-6
CDR3 protein: CASSFPAGVSYEQYF
CDR3 DNA: TGTGCCAGCAGCTTCCCAGCGGGGGTCTCCTACGAGCAGTACTTC

clone size: NA
J gene: TRBJ1-2
CDR3 length: 16
D gene: NA
V gene: TRBV29-1
CDR3 protein: CSVGGGREVENYGYTF
CDR3 DNA: TGCAGCGTTGGGGGGGGAAGGGAGGTCGAAAACTATGGCTACACCTTC

clone size: NA
J gene: TRBJ1-5
CDR3 length: 13
D gene: TRBD1
V gene: TRBV28
CDR3 protein: CASRKQGLQPQHF
CDR3 DNA: TGTGCCAGCAGAAAACAGGGGCTGCAGCCCCAGCATTTT

clone size: NA
J gene: TRBJ2-3
CDR3 length: 14
D gene: NA
V gene: TRBV9
CDR3 protein: CASSGRGAEGTQYF
CDR3 DNA: TGTGCCAGCAGCGGTCGGGGGGCAGAGGGTACGCAGTATTTT

clone size: NA
J gene: TRBJ2-2
CDR3 length: 16
D gene: TRBD2
V gene: TRBV7-7
CDR3 protein: CASSLLAGDNTGELFF
CDR3 DNA: TGTGCTAGCAGCTTACTAGCGGGGGATAATACCGGGGAGCTGTTTTTT

clone size: NA
J gene: TRBJ2-1
CDR3 length: 17
D gene: TRBD2
V gene: TRBV7-6
CDR3 protein: CASSLAGRASGGGEQFF
CDR3 DNA: TGTGCCAGCAGCTTAGCGGGTCGGGCTAGCGGGGGAGGAGAGCAGTTCTTC

clone size: NA
J gene: TRBJ2-4
CDR3 length: 16
D gene: NA
V gene: TRBV14
CDR3 protein: CASSKSGWSAKNIQYF
CDR3 DNA: TGTGCCAGCAGCAAAAGCGGGTGGTCGGCCAAAAACATTCAGTACTTC

clone size: NA
J gene: TRBJ1-1
CDR3 length: 13
D gene: NA
V gene: TRBV28
CDR3 protein: CASSFSGLKWTFF
CDR3 DNA: TGTGCCAGCAGTTTCTCAGGTCTAAAGTGGACTTTCTTT

clone size: NA
J gene: TRBJ1-2
CDR3 length: 16
D gene: TRBD1
V gene: TRBV28
CDR3 protein: CASSPAGQRQNYGYTF
CDR3 DNA: TGTGCCAGCAGTCCGGCGGGACAGAGACAAAACTATGGCTACACCTTC

clone size: NA
J gene: TRBJ1-1
CDR3 length: 17
D gene: TRBD1
V gene: TRBV18
CDR3 protein: CASSPTSGQGPNTEAFF
CDR3 DNA: TGTGCCAGCTCACCAACCTCAGGACAGGGGCCGAACACTGAAGCTTTCTTT

clone size: NA
J gene: TRBJ1-2
CDR3 length: 14
D gene: NA
V gene: TRBV5-1
CDR3 protein: CASSFEPLAWGYTF
CDR3 DNA: TGCGCCAGCAGCTTCGAGCCTCTAGCGTGGGGCTACACCTTC

clone size: NA
J gene: TRBJ2-7
CDR3 length: 13
D gene: TRBD2
V gene: TRBV2
CDR3 protein: CASRGGRAYEQYF
CDR3 DNA: TGTGCCAGCCGGGGCGGGAGGGCCTACGAGCAGTACTTC

clone size: NA
J gene: TRBJ1-4
CDR3 length: 14
D gene: TRBD1
V gene: TRBV5-1
CDR3 protein: CASSLPDRGEKLFF
CDR3 DNA: TGCGCCAGCAGCTTGCCGGACAGGGGGGAAAAACTGTTTTTT

clone size: NA
J gene: TRBJ1-6
CDR3 length: 15
D gene: NA
V gene: TRBV19
CDR3 protein: CASSIETLNNSPLHF
CDR3 DNA: TGTGCCAGTAGTATAGAGACACTTAATAATTCACCCCTCCACTTT

clone size: few
J gene: TRBJ2-4
CDR3 length: 14
D gene: NA
V gene: TRBV7-2
CDR3 protein: CASSSFVAKNIQYF
CDR3 DNA: TGTGCCAGCAGCTCCTTTGTTGCCAAAAACATTCAGTACTTC

clone size: NA
J gene: TRBJ1-2
CDR3 length: 13
D gene: NA
V gene: TRBV9
CDR3 protein: CASTGGGQYGYTF
CDR3 DNA: TGTGCCAGCACCGGGGGGGGCCAATATGGCTACACCTTC

clone size: NA
J gene: TRBJ1-2
CDR3 length: 16
D gene: TRBD1
V gene: TRBV16
CDR3 protein: CASSQSKGQGDHGYTF
CDR3 DNA: TGTGCCAGCAGCCAATCTAAGGGACAGGGAGACCATGGCTACACCTTC

clone size: NA
J gene: TRBJ1-1
CDR3 length: 15
D gene: NA
V gene: TRBV5-5
CDR3 protein: CASSLSPSPGTEAFF
CDR3 DNA: TGTGCCAGCAGCCTCTCCCCCTCTCCGGGAACTGAAGCTTTCTTT

clone size: NA
J gene: TRBJ2-7
CDR3 length: 14
D gene: TRBD1
V gene: TRBV19
CDR3 protein: CASSSGQPIYEQYF
CDR3 DNA: TGTGCCAGTAGTTCGGGACAGCCGATATACGAGCAGTACTTC

clone size: NA
J gene: TRBJ2-4
CDR3 length: 18
D gene: TRBD1
V gene: TRBV28
CDR3 protein: CASSFVTGNSGAKNIQYF
CDR3 DNA: TGTGCCAGCAGTTTCGTGACAGGGAATAGTGGGGCCAAAAACATTCAGTACTTC

clone size: NA
J gene: TRBJ1-2
CDR3 length: 13
D gene: TRBD1
V gene: TRBV29-1
CDR3 protein: CSAAGQGLYGYTF
CDR3 DNA: TGCAGCGCGGCGGGACAGGGGCTCTATGGCTACACCTTC

clone size: NA
J gene: TRBJ1-6
CDR3 length: 12
D gene: NA
V gene: TRBV12-3/TRBV12-4
CDR3 protein: CASRGRDSPLHF
CDR3 DNA: TGTGCCAGCAGGGGCAGGGATTCACCCCTCCACTTT

clone size: NA
J gene: TRBJ1-2
CDR3 length: 21
D gene: NA
V gene: TRBV2
CDR3 protein: CASSVTPSGPVGSQSDYGYTF
CDR3 DNA: TGTGCCAGCAGTGTAACCCCGTCAGGCCCAGTCGGCTCACAGTCAGACTATGGCTACACCTTC

clone size: NA
J gene: TRBJ2-7
CDR3 length: 15
D gene: NA
V gene: TRBV28
CDR3 protein: CASTAPGLENYEQYF
CDR3 DNA: TGTGCCAGCACAGCTCCGGGACTCGAAAACTACGAGCAGTACTTC

clone size: NA
J gene: TRBJ1-3
CDR3 length: 14
D gene: NA
V gene: TRBV18
CDR3 protein: CASSPANPGNTIYF
CDR3 DNA: TGTGCCAGCTCACCGGCCAATCCTGGAAACACCATATATTTT

clone size: NA
J gene: TRBJ2-7
CDR3 length: 16
D gene: TRBD2
V gene: TRBV28
CDR3 protein: CASSSHSGVGSYEQYF
CDR3 DNA: TGTGCCAGCAGTTCCCATAGCGGGGTCGGCTCCTACGAGCAGTACTTC

clone size: NA
J gene: TRBJ2-7
CDR3 length: 15
D gene: TRBD1
V gene: TRBV6-5
CDR3 protein: CASSHLRQGPYEQYF
CDR3 DNA: TGTGCCAGCAGTCATCTAAGACAGGGCCCCTACGAGCAGTACTTC

clone size: NA
J gene: TRBJ2-1
CDR3 length: 12
D gene: NA
V gene: TRBV9
CDR3 protein: CASSVQGNEQFF
CDR3 DNA: TGTGCCAGCAGCGTACAGGGTAATGAGCAGTTCTTC

clone size: NA
J gene: TRBJ2-1
CDR3 length: 17
D gene: NA
V gene: TRBV12-2
CDR3 protein: CASRLGRLAGENNEQFF
CDR3 DNA: TGTGCAAGTCGCTTAGGCCGACTAGCGGGGGAGAACAATGAGCAGTTCTTC

clone size: NA
J gene: TRBJ1-5
CDR3 length: 14
D gene: NA
V gene: TRBV7-9
CDR3 protein: CASSPDIYNQPQHF
CDR3 DNA: TGTGCCAGCAGTCCCGACATTTACAATCAGCCCCAGCATTTT

clone size: NA
J gene: TRBJ2-1
CDR3 length: 15
D gene: TRBD2
V gene: TRBV2
CDR3 protein: CASSESGLAGPEQFF
CDR3 DNA: TGTGCCAGCAGTGAATCGGGGCTAGCGGGCCCCGAGCAGTTCTTC

clone size: NA
J gene: TRBJ2-3
CDR3 length: 14
D gene: TRBD2
V gene: TRBV28
CDR3 protein: CASLSGGAPDTQYF
CDR3 DNA: TGTGCCAGCTTGAGCGGGGGGGCGCCAGATACGCAGTATTTT

clone size: NA
J gene: TRBJ1-6
CDR3 length: 15
D gene: NA
V gene: TRBV5-6
CDR3 protein: CASSQQQSRNSPLHF
CDR3 DNA: TGTGCCAGCAGCCAACAACAGAGTCGGAATTCACCCCTCCACTTT

clone size: NA
J gene: TRBJ2-1
CDR3 length: 15
D gene: TRBD2
V gene: TRBV13
CDR3 protein: CASSLSGRATNEQFF
CDR3 DNA: TGTGCCAGCAGCCTGAGCGGGAGGGCCACCAATGAGCAGTTCTTC

clone size: NA
J gene: TRBJ1-2
CDR3 length: 17
D gene: TRBD1
V gene: TRBV28
CDR3 protein: CASSAPGTGGYNYGYTF
CDR3 DNA: TGTGCCAGCAGTGCGCCCGGGACAGGGGGCTATAACTATGGCTACACCTTC

clone size: NA
J gene: TRBJ2-5
CDR3 length: 16
D gene: TRBD2
V gene: TRBV24-1
CDR3 protein: CATSDTGTSGQETQYF
CDR3 DNA: TGTGCCACCAGTGATACCGGGACTAGCGGGCAAGAGACCCAGTACTTC

clone size: NA
J gene: TRBJ2-7
CDR3 length: 11
D gene: NA
V gene: TRBV6-5
CDR3 protein: CASSYSAVQYF
CDR3 DNA: TGTGCCAGCAGTTACTCGGCAGTGCAGTACTTC

clone size: NA
J gene: TRBJ2-1
CDR3 length: 15
D gene: TRBD1
V gene: TRBV7-9
CDR3 protein: CASSASGTGSNEQFF
CDR3 DNA: TGTGCCAGCAGCGCTTCCGGGACAGGGTCAAATGAGCAGTTCTTC

clone size: NA
J gene: TRBJ2-7
CDR3 length: 13
D gene: NA
V gene: TRBV14
CDR3 protein: CASSFTGSYEQYF
CDR3 DNA: TGTGCCAGCAGTTTCACAGGTTCCTACGAGCAGTACTTC

clone size: NA
J gene: TRBJ2-1
CDR3 length: 16
D gene: TRBD2
V gene: TRBV18
CDR3 protein: CASSSRKREDYNEQFF
CDR3 DNA: TGTGCCAGCTCATCTAGGAAGCGGGAGGACTACAATGAGCAGTTCTTC

clone size: NA
J gene: TRBJ1-1
CDR3 length: 14
D gene: NA
V gene: TRBV4-3
CDR3 protein: CASSQDRSGFEAFF
CDR3 DNA: TGCGCCAGCAGCCAAGATCGGTCAGGCTTTGAGGCTTTCTTT

clone size: once
J gene: TRBJ2-1
CDR3 length: 13
D gene: TRBD2
V gene: TRBV7-6
CDR3 protein: CASSLGGGNEQFF
CDR3 DNA: TGTGCCAGCAGCTTAGGGGGGGGAAATGAGCAGTTCTTC

clone size: once
J gene: TRBJ1-3
CDR3 length: 13
D gene: TRBD1
V gene: TRBV2
CDR3 protein: CASQQGARRAIYF
CDR3 DNA: TGTGCCAGCCAACAGGGGGCGAGGAGGGCCATATATTTT

clone size: once
J gene: TRBJ2-5
CDR3 length: 15
D gene: TRBD2
V gene: TRBV7-2
CDR3 protein: CASSLQRGLQETQYF
CDR3 DNA: TGTGCCAGCAGCTTACAGCGGGGGTTACAAGAGACCCAGTACTTC

clone size: NA
J gene: TRBJ2-7
CDR3 length: 14
D gene: TRBD1
V gene: TRBV6-5
CDR3 protein: CASSRTLTGYEQYF
CDR3 DNA: TGTGCCAGCAGCCGAACGTTGACAGGGTACGAGCAGTACTTC

clone size: NA
J gene: TRBJ2-2
CDR3 length: 12
D gene: NA
V gene: TRBV2
CDR3 protein: CASSEGPGELFF
CDR3 DNA: TGTGCCAGCAGTGAAGGGCCCGGGGAGCTGTTTTTT

clone size: few
J gene: TRBJ2-7
CDR3 length: 14
D gene: NA
V gene: TRBV4-2
CDR3 protein: CASQPDRGSAEQYF
CDR3 DNA: TGTGCCAGCCAGCCAGATAGGGGGTCGGCCGAGCAGTACTTC

clone size: NA
J gene: TRBJ2-7
CDR3 length: 14
D gene: NA
V gene: TRBV3-1/TRBV3-2
CDR3 protein: CASSQEGGPYEQYF
CDR3 DNA: TGTGCCAGCAGCCAAGAGGGAGGCCCCTACGAGCAGTACTTC

clone size: NA
J gene: TRBJ1-4
CDR3 length: 13
D gene: NA
V gene: TRBV19
CDR3 protein: CASSIAGSEKLFF
CDR3 DNA: TGTGCCAGTAGTATAGCCGGGAGTGAAAAACTGTTTTTT

clone size: NA
J gene: TRBJ2-2
CDR3 length: 15
D gene: TRBD1
V gene: TRBV7-8
CDR3 protein: CASSLNRGLSGELFF
CDR3 DNA: TGTGCCAGCAGCTTGAACAGGGGGCTTTCCGGGGAGCTGTTTTTT